The rows below give T cell receptor beta chains drawn from one sample of a study of T cells after posttransplantation cyclophosphamide. Sequencing used immunoSEQ multiplex PCR; TCRdb keeps in-frame clones, though not all of them. Of thousands of clones in the sample, roughly 76% were seen once. The specimen was PBMCs, collected after allogeneic stem cell transplant with posttransplant cyclophosphamide. The source is a male patient aged 55 to 69 who received an allogeneic stem cell transplant from an unrelated donor, was CMV-positive, and had no GVHD. Some T cells may have come from the graft donor. Both conserved end residues are part of each CDR3. Fields, in order: J gene, V gene, clone size, D gene, CDR3 protein, CDR3 DNA. The D gene is left open where the match is weak. The size field is filled for only some rows; it gives once, few, many or a size class.

J: TRBJ2-7
V: TRBV4-1
size: .
D: .
CDR3: CASSLKTDPYEQYF
DNA: TGCGCCAGCAGCCTGAAGACAGACCCCTACGAGCAGTACTTC

J: TRBJ2-7
V: TRBV6-1
size: .
D: TRBD2
CDR3: CASSEPGGSSYEQYF
DNA: TGTGCCAGCAGTGAGCCGGGGGGTAGTTCCTACGAGCAGTACTTC

J: TRBJ1-1
V: TRBV9
size: .
D: .
CDR3: CASSVARGTEAFF
DNA: TGTGCCAGCAGCGTAGCCAGGGGAACTGAAGCTTTCTTT

J: TRBJ1-4
V: TRBV5-1
size: .
D: TRBD1
CDR3: CASSPRTGDYEKLFF
DNA: TGCGCCAGCAGCCCCCGGACAGGGGATTATGAAAAACTGTTTTTT

J: TRBJ2-5
V: TRBV11-3
size: .
D: TRBD2
CDR3: CASSSSGAGETQYF
DNA: TGTGCCAGCAGCTCCAGCGGGGCTGGGGAGACCCAGTACTTC

J: TRBJ1-5
V: TRBV2
size: once
D: TRBD1
CDR3: CASSEQGGDQPQHF
DNA: TGTGCCAGCAGTGAGCAGGGGGGAGATCAGCCCCAGCATTTT

J: TRBJ2-6
V: TRBV18
size: few
D: TRBD1
CDR3: CASSPNPGQGLSGANVLTF
DNA: TGTGCCAGCTCACCAAACCCGGGACAGGGGCTCTCTGGGGCCAACGTCCTGACTTTC

J: TRBJ1-5
V: TRBV6-6
size: .
D: TRBD1
CDR3: CASSLGQGSNQPQHF
DNA: TGTGCCAGCAGTTTAGGACAGGGCAGCAATCAGCCCCAGCATTTT

J: TRBJ2-7
V: TRBV18
size: once
D: TRBD1
CDR3: CASSPKWTGPYEQYF
DNA: TGTGCCAGCTCACCAAAGTGGACAGGCCCCTACGAGCAGTACTTC

J: TRBJ1-1
V: TRBV6-5
size: .
D: .
CDR3: CASSPQNTEAFF
DNA: TGTGCCAGCAGTCCCCAGAACACTGAAGCTTTCTTT

J: TRBJ1-2
V: TRBV5-8
size: .
D: .
CDR3: CASSLQENYGYTF
DNA: TGTGCCAGCAGCTTACAGGAGAACTATGGCTACACCTTC

J: TRBJ2-5
V: TRBV18
size: .
D: .
CDR3: CASSPRQQETQYF
DNA: TGTGCCAGCTCACCACGTCAGCAAGAGACCCAGTACTTC

J: TRBJ1-5
V: TRBV7-8
size: .
D: TRBD1
CDR3: CASSMTGRNQPQHF
DNA: TGTGCCAGCAGCATGACAGGGAGAAACCAGCCCCAGCATTTT

J: TRBJ2-7
V: TRBV5-1
size: few
D: TRBD2
CDR3: CASSGAGGISYEQYF
DNA: TGCGCCAGCAGCGGGGCGGGGGGCATCTCCTACGAGCAGTACTTC

J: TRBJ2-2
V: TRBV29-1
size: .
D: .
CDR3: CSALRGDRGELFF
DNA: TGCAGCGCCCTTAGGGGCGACCGCGGGGAGCTGTTTTTT

J: TRBJ2-3
V: TRBV5-1
size: .
D: .
CDR3: CASRKQGGTDTQYF
DNA: TGCGCCAGCAGGAAACAGGGAGGGACAGATACGCAGTATTTT